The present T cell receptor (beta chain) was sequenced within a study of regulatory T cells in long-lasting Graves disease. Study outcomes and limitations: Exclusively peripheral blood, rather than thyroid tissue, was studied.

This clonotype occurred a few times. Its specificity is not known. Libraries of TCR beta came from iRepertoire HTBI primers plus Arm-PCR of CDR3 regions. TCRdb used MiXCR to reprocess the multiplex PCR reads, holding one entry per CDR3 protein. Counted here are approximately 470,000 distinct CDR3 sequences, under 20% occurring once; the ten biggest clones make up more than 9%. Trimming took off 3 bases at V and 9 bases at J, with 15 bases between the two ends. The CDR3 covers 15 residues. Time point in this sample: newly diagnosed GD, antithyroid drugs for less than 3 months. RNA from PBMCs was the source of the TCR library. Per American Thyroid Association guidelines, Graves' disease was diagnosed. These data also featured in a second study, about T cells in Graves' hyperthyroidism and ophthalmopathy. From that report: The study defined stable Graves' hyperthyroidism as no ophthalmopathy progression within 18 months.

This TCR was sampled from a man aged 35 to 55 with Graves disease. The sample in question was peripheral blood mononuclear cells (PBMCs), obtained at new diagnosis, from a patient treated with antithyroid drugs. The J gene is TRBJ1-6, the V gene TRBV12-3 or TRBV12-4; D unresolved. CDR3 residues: CASSFRWSLGSPLHF. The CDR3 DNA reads TGTGCCAGCAGTTTTCGATGGAGTTTAGGTTCACCCCTCCACTTT.